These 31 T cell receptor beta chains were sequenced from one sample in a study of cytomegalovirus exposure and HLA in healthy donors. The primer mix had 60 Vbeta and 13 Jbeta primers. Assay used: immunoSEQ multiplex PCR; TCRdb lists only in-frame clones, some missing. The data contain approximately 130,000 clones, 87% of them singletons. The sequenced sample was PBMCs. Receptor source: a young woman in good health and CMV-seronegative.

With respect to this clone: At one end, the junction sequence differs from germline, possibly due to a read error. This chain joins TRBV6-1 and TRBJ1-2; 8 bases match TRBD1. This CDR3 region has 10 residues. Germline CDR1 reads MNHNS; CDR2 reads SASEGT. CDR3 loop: CASGGDRSSF. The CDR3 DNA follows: TGTGCCAGCGGTGGGGACAGGTCGAGCTTC.

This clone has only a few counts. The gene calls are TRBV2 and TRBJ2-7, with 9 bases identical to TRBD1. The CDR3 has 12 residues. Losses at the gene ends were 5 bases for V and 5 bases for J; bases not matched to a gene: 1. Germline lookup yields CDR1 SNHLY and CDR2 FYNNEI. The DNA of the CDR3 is TGTGCCAGCAGTTGGGACAGGGACGAGCAGTACTTC. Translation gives CASSWDRDEQYF. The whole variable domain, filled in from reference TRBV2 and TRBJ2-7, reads EPEVTQTPSHQVTQMGQEVILRCVPISNHLYFYWYRQILGQKVEFLVSFYNNEISEKSEIFDDQFSVERPDGSNFTLKIRSTKLEDSAMYFCASSWDRDEQYFGPGTRLTVT.

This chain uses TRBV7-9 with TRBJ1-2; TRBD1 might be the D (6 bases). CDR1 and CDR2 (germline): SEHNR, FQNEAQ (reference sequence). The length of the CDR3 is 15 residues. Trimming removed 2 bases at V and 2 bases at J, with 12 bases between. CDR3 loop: CASSLPGQPNYGYTF. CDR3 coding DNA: TGTGCCAGCAGCTTACCCGGACAGCCGAACTATGGCTACACCTTC.

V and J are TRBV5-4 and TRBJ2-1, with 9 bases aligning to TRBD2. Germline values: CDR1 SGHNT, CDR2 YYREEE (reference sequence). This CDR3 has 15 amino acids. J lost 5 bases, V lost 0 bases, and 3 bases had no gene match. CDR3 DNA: TGTGCCAGCAGCTTGGCCCTAGCGGGGAACAATGAGCAGTTCTTC. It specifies CASSLALAGNNEQFF.

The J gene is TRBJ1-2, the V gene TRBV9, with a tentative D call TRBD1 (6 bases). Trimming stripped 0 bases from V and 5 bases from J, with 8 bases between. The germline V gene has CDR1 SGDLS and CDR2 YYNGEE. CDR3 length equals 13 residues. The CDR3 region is CASSVVTGYGYTF. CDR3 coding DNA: TGTGCCAGCAGCGTAGTGACAGGTTATGGCTACACCTTC.

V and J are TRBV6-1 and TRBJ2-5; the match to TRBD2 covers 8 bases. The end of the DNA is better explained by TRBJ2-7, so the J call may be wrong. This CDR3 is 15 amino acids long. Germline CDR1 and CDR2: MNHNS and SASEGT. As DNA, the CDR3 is TGTGCCAGCAGTGAAGATAATAGCGGGAACTACGAGCAGTACTTC. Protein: CASSEDNSGNYEQYF.

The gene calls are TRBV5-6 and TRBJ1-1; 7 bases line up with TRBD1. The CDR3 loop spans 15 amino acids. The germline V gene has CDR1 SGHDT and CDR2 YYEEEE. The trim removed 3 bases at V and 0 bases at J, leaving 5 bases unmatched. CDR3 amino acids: CASSSRDSMNTEAFF. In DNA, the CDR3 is TGTGCCAGCAGCTCCCGGGACAGTATGAACACTGAAGCTTTCTTT.

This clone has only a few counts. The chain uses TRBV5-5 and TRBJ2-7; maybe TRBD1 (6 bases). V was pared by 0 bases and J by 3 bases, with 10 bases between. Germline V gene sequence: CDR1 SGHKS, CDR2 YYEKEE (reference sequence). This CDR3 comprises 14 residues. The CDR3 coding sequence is TGTGCCAGCAGCTTGGAACAGGGCAGCTACGAGCAGTACTTC. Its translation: CASSLEQGSYEQYF.

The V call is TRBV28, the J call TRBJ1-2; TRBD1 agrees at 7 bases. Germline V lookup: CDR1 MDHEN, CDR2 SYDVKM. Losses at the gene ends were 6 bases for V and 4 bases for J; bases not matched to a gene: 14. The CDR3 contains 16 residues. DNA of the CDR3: TGTGCCAGCAGGACGACGGACAGGCAAAACATCTATGGCTACACCTTC. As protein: CASRTTDRQNIYGYTF.

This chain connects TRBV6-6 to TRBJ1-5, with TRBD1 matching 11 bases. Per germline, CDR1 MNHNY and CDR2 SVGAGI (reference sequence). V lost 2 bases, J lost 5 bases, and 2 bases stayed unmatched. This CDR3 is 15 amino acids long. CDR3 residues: CASSYGQGADQPQHF. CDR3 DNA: TGTGCCAGCAGTTACGGACAGGGGGCTGATCAGCCCCAGCATTTT.

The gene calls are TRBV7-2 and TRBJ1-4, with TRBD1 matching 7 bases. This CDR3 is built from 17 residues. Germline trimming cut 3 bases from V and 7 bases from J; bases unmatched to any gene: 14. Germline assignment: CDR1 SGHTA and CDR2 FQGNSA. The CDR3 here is CASSLQIGTARGEKLFF. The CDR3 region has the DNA TGTGCCAGCAGCTTGCAGATCGGGACAGCGAGGGGTGAAAAACTGTTTTTT.

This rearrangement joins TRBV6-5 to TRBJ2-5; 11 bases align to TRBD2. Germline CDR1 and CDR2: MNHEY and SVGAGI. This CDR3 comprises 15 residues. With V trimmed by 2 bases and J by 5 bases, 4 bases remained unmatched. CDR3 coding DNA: TGTGCCAGCAGTTACAGTACTAGCGGGAGTGAGACCCAGTACTTC. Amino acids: CASSYSTSGSETQYF.

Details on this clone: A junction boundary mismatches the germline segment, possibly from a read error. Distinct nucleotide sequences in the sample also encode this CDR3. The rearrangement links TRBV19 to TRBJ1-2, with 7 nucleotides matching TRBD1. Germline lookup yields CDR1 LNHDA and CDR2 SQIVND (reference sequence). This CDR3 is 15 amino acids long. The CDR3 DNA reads TGCGCCAGTAGTTCCATTTCGCAGGGGGTCTATGGCTACACCTTC. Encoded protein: CASSSISQGVYGYTF.

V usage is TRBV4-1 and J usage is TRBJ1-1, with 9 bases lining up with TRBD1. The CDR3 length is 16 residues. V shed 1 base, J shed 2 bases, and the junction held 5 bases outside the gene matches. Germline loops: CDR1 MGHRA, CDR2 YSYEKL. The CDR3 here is CASSQGMGQGNTEAFF. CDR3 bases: TGCGCCAGCAGCCAAGGCATGGGACAGGGCAACACTGAAGCTTTCTTT.

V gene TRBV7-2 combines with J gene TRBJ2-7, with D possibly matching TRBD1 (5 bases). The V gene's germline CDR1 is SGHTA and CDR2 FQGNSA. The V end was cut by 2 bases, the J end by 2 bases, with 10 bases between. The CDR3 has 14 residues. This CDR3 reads CASSLLAGPYEQYF. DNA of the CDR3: TGTGCCAGCAGCTTACTTGCAGGGCCCTACGAGCAGTACTTC.

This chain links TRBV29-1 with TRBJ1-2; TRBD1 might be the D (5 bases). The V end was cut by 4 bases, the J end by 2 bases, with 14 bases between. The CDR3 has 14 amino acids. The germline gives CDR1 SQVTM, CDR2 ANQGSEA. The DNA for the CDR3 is TGCAGCGTTGCCCCAGGGCACGGGAACTATGGCTACACCTTC. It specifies CSVAPGHGNYGYTF.

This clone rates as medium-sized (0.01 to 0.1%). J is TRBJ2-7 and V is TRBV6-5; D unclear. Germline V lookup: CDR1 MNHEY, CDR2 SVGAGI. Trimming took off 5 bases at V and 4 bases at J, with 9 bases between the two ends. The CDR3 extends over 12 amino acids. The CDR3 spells CASSGNSYEQYF. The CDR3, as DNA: TGTGCCAGCAGTGGCAACAGTTACGAGCAGTACTTC.

CDR3 coding DNA: TGTGCCAGCAGCGGACAGGGGGCGTTCGGGCCCCAGCATTTT. As protein: CASSGQGAFGPQHF. This chain uses TRBV2 with TRBJ1-5, with 11 bases matching TRBD1. Germline loops: CDR1 SNHLY, CDR2 FYNNEI. The CDR3 is made up of 14 amino acids. Trimming removed 6 bases from V and 9 bases from J; junction bases left unmatched: 7. Together with reference TRBV2 and TRBJ1-5, the CDR3 gives the full variable domain: EPEVTQTPSHQVTQMGQEVILRCVPISNHLYFYWYRQILGQKVEFLVSFYNNEISEKSEIFDDQFSVERPDGSNFTLKIRSTKLEDSAMYFCASSGQGAFGPQHFGDGTRLSIL.

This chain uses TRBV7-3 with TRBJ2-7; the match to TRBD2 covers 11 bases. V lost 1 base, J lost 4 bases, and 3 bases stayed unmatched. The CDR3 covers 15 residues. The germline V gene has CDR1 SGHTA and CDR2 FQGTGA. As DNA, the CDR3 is TGTGCCAGCAGCTTAAATCCTAGCGGGAGGTACGAGCAGTACTTC. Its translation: CASSLNPSGRYEQYF.

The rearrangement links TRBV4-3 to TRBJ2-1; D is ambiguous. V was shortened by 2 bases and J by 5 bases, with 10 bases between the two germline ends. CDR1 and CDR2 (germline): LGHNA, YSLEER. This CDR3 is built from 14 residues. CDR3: CASSQLRSDNEQFF. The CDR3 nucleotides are TGCGCCAGCAGCCAACTCCGTTCTGACAATGAGCAGTTCTTC.

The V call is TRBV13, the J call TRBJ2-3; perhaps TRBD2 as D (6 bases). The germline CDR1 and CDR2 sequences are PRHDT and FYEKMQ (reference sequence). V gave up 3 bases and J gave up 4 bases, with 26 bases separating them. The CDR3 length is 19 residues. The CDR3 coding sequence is TGTGCCAGCAGCTTCATCGCCGATCAGCTAGCGACCGGGCCAGATACGCAGTATTTT. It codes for CASSFIADQLATGPDTQYF.

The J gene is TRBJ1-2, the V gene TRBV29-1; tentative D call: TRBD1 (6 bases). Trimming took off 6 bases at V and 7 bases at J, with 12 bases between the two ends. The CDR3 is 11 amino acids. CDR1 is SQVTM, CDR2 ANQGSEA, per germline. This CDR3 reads CSVWNRVGYTF. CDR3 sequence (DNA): TGCAGCGTCTGGAACAGGGTTGGCTACACCTTC.

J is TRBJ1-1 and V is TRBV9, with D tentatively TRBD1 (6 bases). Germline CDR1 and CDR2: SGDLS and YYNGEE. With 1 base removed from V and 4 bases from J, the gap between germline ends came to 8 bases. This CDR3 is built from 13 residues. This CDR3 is CASSVIGGTEAFF. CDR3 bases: TGTGCCAGCAGCGTAATAGGGGGCACTGAAGCTTTCTTT.

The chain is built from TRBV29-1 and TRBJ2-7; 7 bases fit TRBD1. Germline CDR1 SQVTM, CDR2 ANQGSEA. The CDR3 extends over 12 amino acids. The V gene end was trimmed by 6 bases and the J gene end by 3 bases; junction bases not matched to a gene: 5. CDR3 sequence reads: CSVTGEGYEQYF. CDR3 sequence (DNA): TGCAGCGTCACAGGGGAAGGCTACGAGCAGTACTTC.

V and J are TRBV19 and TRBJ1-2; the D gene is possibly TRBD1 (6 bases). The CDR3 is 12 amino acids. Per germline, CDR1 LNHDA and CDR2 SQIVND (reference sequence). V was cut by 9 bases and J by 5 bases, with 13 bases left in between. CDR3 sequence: CASTDSFYGYTF. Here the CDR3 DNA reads TGTGCCAGCACGGACAGTTTTTATGGCTACACCTTC.

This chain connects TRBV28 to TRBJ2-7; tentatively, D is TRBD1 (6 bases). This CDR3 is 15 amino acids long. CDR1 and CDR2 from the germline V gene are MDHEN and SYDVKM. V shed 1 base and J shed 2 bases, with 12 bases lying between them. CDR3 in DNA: TGTGCCAGCAGTTTATTAGGGACACAACCCTACGAGCAGTACTTC. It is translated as CASSLLGTQPYEQYF.

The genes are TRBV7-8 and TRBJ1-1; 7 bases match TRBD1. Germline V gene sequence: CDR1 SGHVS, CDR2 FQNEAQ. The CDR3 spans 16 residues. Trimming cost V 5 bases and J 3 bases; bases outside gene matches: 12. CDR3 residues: CASSPTTRGRDTEAFF. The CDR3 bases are TGTGCCAGCAGCCCAACTACGAGGGGGCGAGACACTGAAGCTTTCTTT.

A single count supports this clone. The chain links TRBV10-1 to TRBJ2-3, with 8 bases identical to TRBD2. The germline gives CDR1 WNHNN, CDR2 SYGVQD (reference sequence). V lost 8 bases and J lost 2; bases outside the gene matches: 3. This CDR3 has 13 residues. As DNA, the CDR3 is TGCGCCAGCCCTAGCGGGTCCACAGATACGCAGTATTTT. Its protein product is CASPSGSTDTQYF.

CDR3: CASSPPFGSFPYNEQFF. The CDR3 nucleotides are TGTGCCAGCAGCCCACCTTTCGGGAGTTTCCCCTACAATGAGCAGTTCTTC. The chain recombines TRBV5-8 with TRBJ2-1, with D possibly being TRBD2 (6 bases). Germline CDR1 SGHTS, CDR2 YDEGEE. Trimming shortened V by 4 bases and J by 2 bases, and 19 bases separated the two germline ends. The CDR3 runs 17 residues. The full variable domain, rest sourced from reference TRBV5-8 and TRBJ2-1, is EAGVTQSPTHLIKTRGQQATLRCSPISGHTSVYWYQQALGLGLQFLLWYDEGEERNRGNFPPRFSGRQFPNYSSELNVNALELEDSALYLCASSPPFGSFPYNEQFFGPGTRLTVL.

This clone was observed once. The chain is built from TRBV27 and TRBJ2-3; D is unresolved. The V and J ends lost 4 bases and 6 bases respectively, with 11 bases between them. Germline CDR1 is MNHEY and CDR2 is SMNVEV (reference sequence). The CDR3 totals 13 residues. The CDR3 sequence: CASSYVPRDTQYF. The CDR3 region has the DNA TGTGCCAGCAGTTACGTTCCGAGGGATACGCAGTATTTT.

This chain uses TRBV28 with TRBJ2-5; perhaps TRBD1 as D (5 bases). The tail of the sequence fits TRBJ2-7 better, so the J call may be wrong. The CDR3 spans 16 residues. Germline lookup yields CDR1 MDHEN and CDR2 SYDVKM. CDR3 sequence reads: CASSLQTGAGSYEQYF. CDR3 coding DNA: TGTGCCAGCAGCCTTCAAACAGGTGCTGGCTCCTACGAGCAGTACTTC.